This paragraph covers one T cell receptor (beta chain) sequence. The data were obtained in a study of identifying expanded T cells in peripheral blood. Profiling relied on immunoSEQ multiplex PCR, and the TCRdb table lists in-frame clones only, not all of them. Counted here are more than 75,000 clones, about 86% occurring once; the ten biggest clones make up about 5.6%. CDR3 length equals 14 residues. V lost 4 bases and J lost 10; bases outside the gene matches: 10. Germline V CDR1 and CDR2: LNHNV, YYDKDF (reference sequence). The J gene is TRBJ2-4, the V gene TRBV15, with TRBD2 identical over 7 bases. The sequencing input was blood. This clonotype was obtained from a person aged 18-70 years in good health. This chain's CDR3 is CATSIPGGIGIQYF. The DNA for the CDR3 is TGTGCCACCAGCATCCCCGGGGGGATAGGTATTCAGTACTTC.